The sequence of this T cell receptor (beta chain) was determined in a study of blood T cell repertoires in COVID-19. Using immunoSEQ multiplex PCR, the repertoire was profiled, and TCRdb retains in-frame clones only, with some absent. The sample contains 100,000 to 150,000 clones, 75% to 85% of which appear only once. This CDR3 is built from 16 residues. V lost 5 bases to trimming and J lost 0 bases; unmatched junction nucleotides: 7. Germline assignment: CDR1 LNHDA and CDR2 SQIVND (reference sequence). This chain connects TRBV19 to TRBJ2-3, with 8 positions matching TRBD1. This sequence was found in a man aged 40-55 years with active or convalescent COVID-19. Input material: peripheral blood. The CDR3, as DNA: TGTGCCAGTAGTGACCGGACAGGGCTTAGCACAGATACGCAGTATTTT. This translates into CASSDRTGLSTDTQYF.